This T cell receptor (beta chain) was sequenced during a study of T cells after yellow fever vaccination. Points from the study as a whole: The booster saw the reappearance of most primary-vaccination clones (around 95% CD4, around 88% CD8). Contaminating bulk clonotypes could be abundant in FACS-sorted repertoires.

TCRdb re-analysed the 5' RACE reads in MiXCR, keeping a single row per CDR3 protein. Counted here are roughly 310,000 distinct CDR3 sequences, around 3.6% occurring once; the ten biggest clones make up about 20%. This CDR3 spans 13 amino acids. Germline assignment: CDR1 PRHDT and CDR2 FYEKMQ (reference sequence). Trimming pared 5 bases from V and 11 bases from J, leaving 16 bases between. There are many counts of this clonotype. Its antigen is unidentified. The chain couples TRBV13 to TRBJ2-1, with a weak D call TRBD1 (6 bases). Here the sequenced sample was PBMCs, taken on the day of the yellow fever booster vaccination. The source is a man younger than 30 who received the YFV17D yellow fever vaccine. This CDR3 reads CASSLQEDRKQFF. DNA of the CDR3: TGTGCCAGCAGCCTCCAAGAAGACAGGAAGCAGTTCTTC. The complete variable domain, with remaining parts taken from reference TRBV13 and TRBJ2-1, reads AAGVIQSPRHLIKEKRETATLKCYPIPRHDTVYWYQQGPGQDPQFLISFYEKMQSDKGSIPDRFSAQQFSDYHSELNMSSLELGDSALYFCASSLQEDRKQFFGPGTRLTVL.